The clone carrying this TCR beta chain was detected many times. The antigen is unknown. Both RNA and DNA were isolated together from around 20-30 mg of bulk tissue that had not been sorted. Using a constant-region primer together with ProtoScript II reverse transcriptase, TCR beta cDNA was made from about 500 ng of total RNA. Employing slightly modified ARM-PCR, three nested multiplex PCR rounds were run, and these gave rise to the TCR beta libraries. PCR rounds one and two used TRBV1-TRBV30 forward primers with a C-beta reverse primer for around 11 cycles each. MiXCR was run by TCRdb on the multiplex PCR reads, yielding one entry per CDR3 protein. The data contain fewer than 85,000 distinct CDR3 sequences, about 75% of them seen just once; the ten biggest clones take up roughly 25%. The sample comes from a study of tumor-infiltrating lymphocytes in primary liver carcinoma. Germline V gene sequence: CDR1 SQVTM, CDR2 ANQGSEA. This CDR3 is 10 amino acids long. Trimming removed 4 bases from V and 5 bases from J, with 6 bases in between.

Study outcomes and limitations: It was in tumors, not blood, that the top-250-clone fraction was significantly higher (p = 0.039). Pairs of tumor regions overlapped more than tumor-adjacent and tumor-blood pairs did.

The chain carries TRBV29-1 and TRBJ2-7; TRBD1 might be the D (6 bases). Sequencing was performed on tumor-adjacent normal liver tissue. This sequence was found in a man in his forties or fifties with primary liver carcinoma and hepatitis B virus infection. The CDR3 sequence: CSVGTDEQYF. Here the CDR3 DNA reads TGCAGCGTTGGGACAGACGAGCAGTACTTC.